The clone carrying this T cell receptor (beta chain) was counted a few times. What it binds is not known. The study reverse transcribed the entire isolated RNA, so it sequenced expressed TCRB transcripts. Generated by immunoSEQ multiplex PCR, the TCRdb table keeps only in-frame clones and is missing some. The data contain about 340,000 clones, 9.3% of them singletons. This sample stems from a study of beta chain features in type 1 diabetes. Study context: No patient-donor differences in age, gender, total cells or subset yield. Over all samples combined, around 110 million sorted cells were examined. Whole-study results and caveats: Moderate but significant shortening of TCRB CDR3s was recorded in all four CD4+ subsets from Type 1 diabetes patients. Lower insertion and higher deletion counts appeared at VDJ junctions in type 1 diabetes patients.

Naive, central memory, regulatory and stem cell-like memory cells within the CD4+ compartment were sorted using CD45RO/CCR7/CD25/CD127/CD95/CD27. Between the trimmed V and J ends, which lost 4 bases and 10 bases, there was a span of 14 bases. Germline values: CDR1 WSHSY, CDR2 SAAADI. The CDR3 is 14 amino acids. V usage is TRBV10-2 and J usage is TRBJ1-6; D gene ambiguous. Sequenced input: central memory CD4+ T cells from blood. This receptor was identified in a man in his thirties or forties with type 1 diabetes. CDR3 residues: CASSADTAGSPLHF. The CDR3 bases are TGCGCCAGCAGTGCTGACACGGCTGGGTCACCCCTCCACTTT.